The T cell receptor beta chain described here comes from a study of T-cell reconstitution after alpha-beta-depleted transplantation in children. In this sample, this clonotype turned up a few times. Germline CDR1 reads LGHDT; CDR2 reads YNNKEL (reference sequence). Trimming pared 3 bases from V and 9 bases from J, leaving 18 bases between. This CDR3 region has 15 residues. Researchers prepared the TCRbeta library using unique molecular identifiers, the study reports. Using its own MiXCR run on the PCR reads, TCRdb lists one record per CDR3 protein. This table holds 500,000 to 750,000 distinct CDR3 sequences, 13% found once.

V gene TRBV3-1 combines with J gene TRBJ2-1; perhaps TRBD2 as D (6 bases). Sequenced here: PBMCs, mostly from graft donor cells, sampled 360 days after TCRalphabeta/CD19-depleted stem cell transplant. The sequence derives from a male patient younger than 18 who had a stem cell transplant for acute myeloid leukemia, so the T cells may come from the graft donor. The CDR3 protein is CASSQDYRADSEQFF. The CDR3 DNA reads TGTGCCAGCAGCCAGGACTATCGGGCCGACAGTGAGCAGTTCTTC.